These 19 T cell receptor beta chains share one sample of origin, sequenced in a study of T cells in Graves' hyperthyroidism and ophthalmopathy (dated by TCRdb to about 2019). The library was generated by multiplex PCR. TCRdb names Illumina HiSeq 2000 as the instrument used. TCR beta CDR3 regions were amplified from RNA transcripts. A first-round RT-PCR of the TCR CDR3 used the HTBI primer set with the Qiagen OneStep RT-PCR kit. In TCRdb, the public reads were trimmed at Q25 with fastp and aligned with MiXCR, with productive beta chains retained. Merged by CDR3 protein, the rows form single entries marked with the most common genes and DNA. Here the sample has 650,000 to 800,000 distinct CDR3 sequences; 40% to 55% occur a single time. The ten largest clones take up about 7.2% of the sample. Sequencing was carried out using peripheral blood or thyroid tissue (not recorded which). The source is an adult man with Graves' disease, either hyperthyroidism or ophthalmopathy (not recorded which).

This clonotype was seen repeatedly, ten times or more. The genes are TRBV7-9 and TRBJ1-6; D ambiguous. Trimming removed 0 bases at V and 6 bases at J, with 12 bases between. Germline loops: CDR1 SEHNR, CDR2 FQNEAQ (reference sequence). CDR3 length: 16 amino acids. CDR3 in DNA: TGTGCCAGCAGCTTAGCGCCAGCACCCGGTAATTCACCCCTCCACTTT. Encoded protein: CASSLAPAPGNSPLHF.

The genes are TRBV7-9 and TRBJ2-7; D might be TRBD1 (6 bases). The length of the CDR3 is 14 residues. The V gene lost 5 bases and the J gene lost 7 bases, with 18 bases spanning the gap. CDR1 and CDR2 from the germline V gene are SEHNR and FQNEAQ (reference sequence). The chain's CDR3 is CASSVTGTPGEQYF. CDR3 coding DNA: TGTGCCAGCAGCGTAACCGGGACACCGGGGGAGCAGTACTTC.

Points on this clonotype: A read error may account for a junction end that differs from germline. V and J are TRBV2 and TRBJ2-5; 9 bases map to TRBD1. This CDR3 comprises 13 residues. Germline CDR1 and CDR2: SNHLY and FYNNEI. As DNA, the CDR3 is TGTGCCACCAGTGATGCCGGGACAGGGAATCAGTACTTC. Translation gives CATSDAGTGNQYF.

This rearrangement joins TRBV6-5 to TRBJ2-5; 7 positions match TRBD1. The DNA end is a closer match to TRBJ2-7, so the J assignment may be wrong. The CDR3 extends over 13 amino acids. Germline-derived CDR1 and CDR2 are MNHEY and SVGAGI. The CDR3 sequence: CASSLRQGSEQYF. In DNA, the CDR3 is TGTGCCAGCAGTTTAAGACAGGGAAGCGAGCAGTACTTC.

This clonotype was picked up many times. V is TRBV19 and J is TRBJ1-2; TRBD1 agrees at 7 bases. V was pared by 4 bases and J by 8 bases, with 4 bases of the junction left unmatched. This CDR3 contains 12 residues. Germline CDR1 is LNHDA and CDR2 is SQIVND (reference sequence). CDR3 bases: TGTGCCAGTAGTACGGACAGGCTAGGCTACACCTTC. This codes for CASSTDRLGYTF.

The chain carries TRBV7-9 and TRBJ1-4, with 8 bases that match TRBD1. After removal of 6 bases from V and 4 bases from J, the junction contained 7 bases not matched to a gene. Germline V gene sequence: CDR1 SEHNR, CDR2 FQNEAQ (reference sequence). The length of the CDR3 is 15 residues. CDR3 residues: CASSSRDRFNEKLFF. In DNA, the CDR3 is TGTGCCAGCAGTTCAAGGGACAGGTTTAATGAAAAACTGTTTTTT.

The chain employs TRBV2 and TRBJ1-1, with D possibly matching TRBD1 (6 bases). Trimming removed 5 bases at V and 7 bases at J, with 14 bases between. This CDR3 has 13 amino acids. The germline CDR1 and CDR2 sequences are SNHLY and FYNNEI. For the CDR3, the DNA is TGTGCCAGCAGTTACGGGGGGCGTGATGAAGCTTTCTTT. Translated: CASSYGGRDEAFF.

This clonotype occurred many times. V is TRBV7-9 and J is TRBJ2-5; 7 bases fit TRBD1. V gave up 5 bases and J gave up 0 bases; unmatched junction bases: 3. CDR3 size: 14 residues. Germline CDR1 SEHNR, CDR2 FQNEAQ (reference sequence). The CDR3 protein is CASSGGQYQETQYF. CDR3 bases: TGTGCCAGCAGCGGGGGACAGTACCAAGAGACCCAGTACTTC.

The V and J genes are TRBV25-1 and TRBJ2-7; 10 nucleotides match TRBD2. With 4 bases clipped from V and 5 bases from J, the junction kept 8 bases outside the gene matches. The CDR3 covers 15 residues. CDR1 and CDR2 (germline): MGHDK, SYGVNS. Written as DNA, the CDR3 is TGTGCCAGCAGTGCGTCTAGCGGGGGTTCCCACGAGCAGTACTTC. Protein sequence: CASSASSGGSHEQYF.

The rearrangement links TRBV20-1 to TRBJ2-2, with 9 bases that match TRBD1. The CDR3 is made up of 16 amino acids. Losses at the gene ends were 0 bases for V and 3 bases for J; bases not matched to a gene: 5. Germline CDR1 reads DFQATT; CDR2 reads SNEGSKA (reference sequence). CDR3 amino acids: CSARDPDRGDTGELFF. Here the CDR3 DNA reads TGCAGTGCTAGAGATCCGGACAGGGGTGACACCGGGGAGCTGTTTTTT.

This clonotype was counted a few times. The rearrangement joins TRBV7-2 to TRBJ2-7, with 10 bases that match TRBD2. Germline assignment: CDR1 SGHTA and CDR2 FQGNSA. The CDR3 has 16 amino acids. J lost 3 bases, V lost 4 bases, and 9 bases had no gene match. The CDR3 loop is CASSSQGLAPNYEQYF. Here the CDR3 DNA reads TGTGCCAGCAGCTCACAGGGACTAGCGCCCAACTACGAGCAGTACTTC.

CDR3 nucleotides: TGTGCCAGCAAGACAGGGAGGTCTGGGGCCAACGTCCTGACTTTC. It encodes CASKTGRSGANVLTF. The J gene is TRBJ2-6, the V gene TRBV2; D perhaps matches TRBD1 (7 bases). The CDR3 covers 15 residues. The V and J ends lost 7 bases and 1 base respectively, with 11 bases between them. Germline V gene data show CDR1 as SNHLY and CDR2 as FYNNEI.

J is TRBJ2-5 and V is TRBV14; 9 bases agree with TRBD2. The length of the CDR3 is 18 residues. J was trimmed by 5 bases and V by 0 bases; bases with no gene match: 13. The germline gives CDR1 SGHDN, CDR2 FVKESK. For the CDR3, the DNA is TGTGCCAGCAGCCAAGATACCGATAAGCGGGGGGCCTGGGAGACCCAGTACTTC. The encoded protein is CASSQDTDKRGAWETQYF.

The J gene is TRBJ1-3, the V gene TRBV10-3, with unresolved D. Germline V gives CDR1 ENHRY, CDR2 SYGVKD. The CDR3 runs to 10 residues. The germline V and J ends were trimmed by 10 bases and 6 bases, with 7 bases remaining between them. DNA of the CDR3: TGTGCCAGCTCACAAAACACCATATATTTT. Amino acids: CASSQNTIYF.

CDR3 protein: CASSTDDREETQYF. The CDR3 coding sequence is TGTGCCAGCAGCACGGATGACAGGGAAGAGACCCAGTACTTC. J is TRBJ2-5 and V is TRBV7-9, with TRBD1 matching over 7 bases. Trimming removed 5 bases from V and 3 bases from J; junction bases left unmatched: 6. Germline CDR1 SEHNR, CDR2 FQNEAQ (reference sequence). The length of the CDR3 is 14 residues.

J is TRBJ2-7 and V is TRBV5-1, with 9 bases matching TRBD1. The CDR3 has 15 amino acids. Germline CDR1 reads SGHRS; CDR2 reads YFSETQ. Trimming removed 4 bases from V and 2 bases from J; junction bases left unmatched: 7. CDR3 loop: CASSVRTGVTYEQYF. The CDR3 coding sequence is TGCGCCAGCAGCGTAAGGACAGGGGTGACCTACGAGCAGTACTTC.

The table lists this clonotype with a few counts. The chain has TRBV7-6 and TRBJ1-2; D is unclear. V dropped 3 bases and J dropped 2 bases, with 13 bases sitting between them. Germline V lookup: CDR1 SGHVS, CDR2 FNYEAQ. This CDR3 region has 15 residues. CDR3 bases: TGTGCCAGCAGCTTTGCTGGGCAGTTAAACTATGGCTACACCTTC. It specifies CASSFAGQLNYGYTF.

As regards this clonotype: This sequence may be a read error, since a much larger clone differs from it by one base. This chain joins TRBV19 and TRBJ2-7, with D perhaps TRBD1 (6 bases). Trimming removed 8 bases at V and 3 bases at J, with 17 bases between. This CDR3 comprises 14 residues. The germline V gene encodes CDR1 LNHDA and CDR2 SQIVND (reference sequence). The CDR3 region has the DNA TGTGCCAGTGGTACAGGACAGACGCACTACGAGCAGTACTTC. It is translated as CASGTGQTHYEQYF.

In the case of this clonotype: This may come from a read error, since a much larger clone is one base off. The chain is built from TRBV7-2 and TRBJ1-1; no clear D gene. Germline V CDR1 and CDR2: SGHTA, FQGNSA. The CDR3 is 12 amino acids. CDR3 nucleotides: TGTGCCAGCAGAACTCCGTCTACTGAAGCTCTCTTT. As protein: CASRTPSTEALF.